This T cell receptor beta chain was sequenced in a study of blood T cell repertoires in COVID-19. The CDR3 contains 17 residues. V lost 0 bases and J 1 base, leaving 13 bases between the germline ends. The method was immunoSEQ multiplex PCR; TCRdb's version includes in-frame clones alone and lacks a portion of them. The sample has fewer than 700,000 clones, around 90% seen once. The sequence came from a woman aged 50 to 60 with COVID-19, enrolled during active disease. The source material was peripheral blood. The chain carries TRBV23-1 and TRBJ1-5; weak D call: TRBD1 (6 bases). TRBV23-1 qualifies as an ORF whose function is uncertain. CDR3 nucleotide sequence: TGCGCCAGCAGTCAATCGCTCCCAACAGGGAGCAATCAGCCCCAGCATTTT. Translated, it gives CASSQSLPTGSNQPQHF.